These 2 T cell receptor beta chains share one sample of origin, sequenced in a study of Ad26.COV2.S vaccination and SARS-CoV-2 variants. Produced via immunoSEQ multiplex PCR; TCRdb's table is partial and in-frame only. This sample has roughly 500,000 clones, with nearly 90% found just once. Treatment: around 19 received Ad26.COV2.S at low or high dose, single or two shots; 5 received placebo; per-sample allocation not given. Day 63 after the first vaccine or placebo injection was the time point for sampling. Here the sequenced sample was peripheral blood, taken in a trial of Ad26.COV2.S vaccine versus placebo. The receptors were sampled from a person between 18 and 60 years old who received the Ad26.COV2.S COVID-19 vaccine or a placebo.

This chain connects TRBV7-2 to TRBJ2-7, with D hard to call. Germline V lookup: CDR1 SGHTA, CDR2 FQGNSA. With 3 bases removed from V and 6 bases from J, the gap between germline ends came to 15 bases. CDR3 length: 14 residues. The CDR3 protein is CASSFALGISEQYV. The DNA of the CDR3 is TGTGCCAGCAGCTTCGCCCTAGGTATTAGCGAGCAGTACGTC.

This clone was counted once. This chain links TRBV7-2 with TRBJ2-1, with D perhaps matching TRBD1 (5 bases). The CDR3 consists of 15 residues. The V end was cut by 5 bases, the J end by 11 bases, with 22 bases between. Germline values: CDR1 SGHTA, CDR2 FQGNSA. CDR3 nucleotides: TGTGCCAGCAGCATCTACAGGCCCCCTCTAGGGCAGCAGTTCTTC. It codes for CASSIYRPPLGQQFF.